The clone carrying this T cell receptor beta chain was observed many times. Its antigen is still unknown. The data stem from a study of early T cells in non-severe SARS-CoV-2 infection. Whole-study context: The study sequenced bulk RNA from unsorted whole blood, with chains unpaired. Findings of the study overall: Private and CD4 specificities were missed by VDJdb matching, skewed to anti-spike CD8.

Unique molecular identifiers were attached to individual cDNA molecules. A single record per CDR3 protein comes from TCRdb applying MiXCR to the 5' RACE reads. The sample yields around 40,000 distinct CDR3 sequences, about 11% seen once. The clonotype comes from an adult who was a healthcare worker with PCR-confirmed SARS-CoV-2 infection or an uninfected control (not recorded which). Sequenced material: whole blood.

Here the CDR3 reads CASSQATSGGYNEQFF. In nucleotides, the CDR3 is TGCGCCAGCAGTCAGGCGACTAGCGGGGGATACAATGAGCAGTTCTTC. This chain connects TRBV23-1 to TRBJ2-1, with 12 bases identical to TRBD2. TRBV23-1 is labeled an ORF, and its function is uncertain. The CDR3 is 16 residues long. V dropped 3 bases and J dropped 4; count of bases not matched to a gene: 4.